What follows are 26 T cell receptor beta chains derived from one specimen sequenced in a study of T cell responses to AZD1222 COVID-19 vaccine. Method: immunoSEQ multiplex PCR; TCRdb's copy keeps in-frame clones and lacks some. The repertoire holds about 120,000 clones, with 85% to 90% as singletons. Sequenced material: peripheral blood, taken on day 0 of AZD1222 vaccination. The receptor source for this set is an adult in good health.

The rearrangement uses TRBV28 and TRBJ1-6, with D uncertain. Trimming left V 7 bases short and J 2 bases short, with 6 bases between. The CDR3 loop spans 13 amino acids. Germline V gene data show CDR1 as MDHEN and CDR2 as SYDVKM. The DNA for the CDR3 is TGTGCCAGCATTGGGACCTATAATTCACCCCTCCACTTT. Its protein product is CASIGTYNSPLHF.

The rearrangement links TRBV14 to TRBJ1-1; no firm D call. V lost 4 bases, J lost 1 base, and 7 bases lay in between. Germline CDR1 SGHDN, CDR2 FVKESK. CDR3 size: 13 residues. The CDR3 DNA reads as TGTGCCAGCAGCCGGGAGACGAACACTGAAGCTTTCTTT. It specifies CASSRETNTEAFF.

This rearrangement joins TRBV24-1 to TRBJ2-1; the match to TRBD1 covers 7 bases. The V gene end was trimmed by 0 bases and the J gene end by 11 bases; junction bases not matched to a gene: 9. The CDR3 totals 15 residues. Per germline, CDR1 KGHDR and CDR2 SFDVKD. As DNA, the CDR3 is TGTGCCACCAGTGATTTGAGACAGGGCTACAGGAAGCAGTTCTTC. Translated, it gives CATSDLRQGYRKQFF.

The rearrangement links TRBV6-5 to TRBJ1-2; 10 nucleotides agree with TRBD1. Germline lookup yields CDR1 MNHEY and CDR2 SVGAGI. The CDR3 is made up of 13 amino acids. The junction had 3 bases not matched to a gene; V was cut back by 5 bases and J by 6 bases. Here the CDR3 DNA reads TGTGCCAGCAGTCCAGGGACAGGGGATGGCTACACCTTC. It is translated as CASSPGTGDGYTF.

The V gene is TRBV28, the J gene TRBJ1-2; D is unclear. Between the trimmed V and J ends, which lost 7 bases and 8 bases, there was a span of 20 bases. There are 14 residues in the CDR3. Germline V gene sequence: CDR1 MDHEN, CDR2 SYDVKM. The CDR3 DNA reads TGTGCCAGCACCTCGGCAGGATTGAGGTACGGCTACACCTTC. This gives the protein CASTSAGLRYGYTF.

The CDR3 DNA sequence: TGTGCCAGCAGTAGTAGCGGGAGAGGGACAGATACGCAGTATTTT. Translating it yields CASSSSGRGTDTQYF. V is TRBV28 and J is TRBJ2-3; TRBD2 matches 9 bases. Germline V gives CDR1 MDHEN, CDR2 SYDVKM. V shed 5 bases and J 3 bases; nucleotides not matched to a gene: 6. This CDR3 comprises 15 residues.

V usage is TRBV4-1 and J usage is TRBJ2-3, with TRBD2 matching 8 bases. J was trimmed by 1 base and V by 0 bases; bases with no gene match: 21. Germline loops: CDR1 MGHRA, CDR2 YSYEKL. The CDR3 runs to 22 residues. The CDR3 sequence is CASSQDQGIPSSGRVGTDTQYF. The CDR3 bases are TGCGCCAGCAGCCAAGATCAGGGCATCCCGTCCTCCGGGAGGGTTGGCACAGATACGCAGTATTTT.

This sequence joins TRBV5-6 and TRBJ2-7; D is unresolved. The CDR3 runs to 13 residues. The germline gives CDR1 SGHDT, CDR2 YYEEEE. Trimming took 0 bases from V and 4 from J, leaving 8 bases between them. The CDR3 DNA follows: TGTGCCAGCAGCTTGGCACAGAGTTACGAGCAGTACTTC. Amino acids: CASSLAQSYEQYF.

The chain combines TRBV6-5 with TRBJ2-4; D perhaps matches TRBD2 (6 bases). The CDR3 loop spans 15 amino acids. With 6 bases removed from V and 0 bases from J, the gap between germline ends came to 12 bases. CDR1 is MNHEY and CDR2 is SVGAGI in the germline V gene. The CDR3: CASSRSGVAKNIQYF. The CDR3 bases are TGTGCCAGCAGCCGTTCGGGGGTAGCCAAAAACATTCAGTACTTC.

In this sample, this clone turned up once. The chain combines TRBV6-1 with TRBJ1-4; D is uncertain. Germline-derived CDR1 and CDR2 are MNHNS and SASEGT. The V end lost 4 bases, the J end lost 0 bases, and 12 bases lay between the germline ends. This CDR3 spans 16 amino acids. The CDR3 bases are TGTGCCAGCAGTGTGGAGGGCGGGGCAACTAATGAAAAACTGTTTTTT. Amino acid sequence: CASSVEGGATNEKLFF.

This clone came up once. The rearrangement uses TRBV7-2 and TRBJ1-1; maybe TRBD1 (6 bases). Germline V gene lookup returns CDR1 SGHTA and CDR2 FQGNSA. The CDR3 loop spans 16 amino acids. V gave up 1 base and J gave up 0 bases, with 12 bases separating them. The CDR3 spells CASSLGQGRMNTEAFF. The CDR3 region has the DNA TGTGCCAGCAGCTTAGGGCAGGGGCGAATGAACACTGAAGCTTTCTTT.

The V call is TRBV3-1 (or the pseudogene TRBV3-2), the J call TRBJ2-7; D may be TRBD2 (5 bases). The CDR3 has 14 residues. Trimming cost V 11 bases and J 0 bases, with 17 bases left between them. CDR1 and CDR2 (germline): LGHDT, YNNKEL (reference sequence). CDR3 protein: CAVSNGGPSYEQYF. The CDR3 DNA sequence: TGTGCCGTTTCCAATGGAGGCCCCTCCTACGAGCAGTACTTC.

About this clone itself: The sample holds other DNA sequences that translate to the same CDR3. The rearrangement uses TRBV12-5 and TRBJ2-3, with 7 positions matching TRBD1. The CDR3 runs to 17 residues. From germline, CDR1 is LGHNT and CDR2 FRNRAP. V was pared by 2 bases and J by 5 bases, with 13 bases of the junction left unmatched. This chain's CDR3 is CASGLIGQAGSLDTQYF. CDR3 nucleotides: TGTGCTAGTGGTTTGATTGGACAGGCGGGTTCTTTAGATACGCAGTATTTT. Drawing the rest from reference TRBV12-5 and TRBJ2-3, the complete variable domain is DARVTQTPRHKVTEMGQEVTMRCQPILGHNTVFWYRQTMMQGLELLAYFRNRAPLDDSGMPKDRFSAEMPDATLATLKIQPSEPRDSAVYFCASGLIGQAGSLDTQYFGPGTRLTVL.

The rearrangement links TRBV14 to TRBJ2-7; TRBD1 matches 7 bases. Germline V CDR1 and CDR2: SGHDN, FVKESK. Germline trimming cut 0 bases from V and 2 bases from J; bases unmatched to any gene: 7. The CDR3 loop spans 16 amino acids. DNA of the CDR3: TGTGCCAGCAGCCAAGAAACAGGGGTGGGTGCCTACGAGCAGTACTTC. Encoded protein: CASSQETGVGAYEQYF.

This clone was seen a single time. The chain has TRBV2 and TRBJ1-1; D remains unclear. Germline V gives CDR1 SNHLY, CDR2 FYNNEI. V shed 7 bases and J shed 2 bases, with 11 bases lying between them. The CDR3 runs 13 residues. The CDR3 DNA is TGTGCCAGCAAGCATGAGATAAACACTGAAGCTTTCTTT. This translates into CASKHEINTEAFF.

This clone was counted many times. The CDR3 here is CASGWDRGTYEQYF. CDR3 DNA sequence: TGTGCCAGCGGCTGGGACAGGGGAACCTACGAGCAGTACTTC. The chain has TRBV7-9 and TRBJ2-7; 10 nucleotides align to TRBD1. This CDR3 contains 14 residues. Germline CDR1 reads SEHNR; CDR2 reads FQNEAQ (reference sequence). V gave up 8 bases and J gave up 2 bases; unmatched junction bases: 6.

This rearrangement joins TRBV5-4 to TRBJ2-7; D may correspond to TRBD1 or TRBD2 (5 bases each). Per germline, CDR1 SGHNT and CDR2 YYREEE (reference sequence). Trimming pared 4 bases from V and 6 bases from J, leaving 11 bases between. This CDR3 has 12 residues. Here the CDR3 DNA reads TGTGCCAGCAGCACGGCAGGGAGCGAGCAGTACTTC. It specifies CASSTAGSEQYF. The whole variable domain, remainder taken from reference TRBV5-4 and TRBJ2-7, is ETGVTQSPTHLIKTRGQQVTLRCSSQSGHNTVSWYQQALGQGPQFIFQYYREEENGRGNFPPRFSGLQFPNYSSELNVNALELDDSALYLCASSTAGSEQYFGPGTRLTVT.

This clone has ten or more counts. V is TRBV4-1 and J is TRBJ1-3; D is unclear. The V and J ends lost 0 bases and 4 bases respectively, with 10 bases between them. Germline V lookup: CDR1 MGHRA, CDR2 YSYEKL. This CDR3 spans 15 amino acids. The CDR3 loop reads CASSQDMGRGNTIYF. CDR3 bases: TGCGCCAGCAGCCAAGATATGGGAAGAGGAAACACCATATATTTT.

This chain's CDR3 is CSVEGPGSGANVLTF. In DNA, the CDR3 is TGCAGCGTTGAAGGGCCTGGGTCTGGGGCCAACGTCCTGACTTTC. The gene calls are TRBV29-1 and TRBJ2-6; D is uncertain. V was cut by 1 base and J by 1 base, with 8 bases left in between. Per germline, CDR1 SQVTM and CDR2 ANQGSEA. CDR3 length: 15 residues.

The J gene is TRBJ1-2, the V gene TRBV28, with no clear D. The CDR3 is 14 amino acids. Germline V gene lookup returns CDR1 MDHEN and CDR2 SYDVKM. V dropped 6 bases and J dropped 0 bases, with 11 bases sitting between them. For the CDR3, the DNA is TGTGCCAGCAGCGTCGGCAGGTCTAACTATGGCTACACCTTC. Protein product: CASSVGRSNYGYTF.

The chain links TRBV6-5 to TRBJ2-2, with D perhaps matching TRBD2 (5 bases). Germline CDR1 reads MNHEY; CDR2 reads SVGAGI. This CDR3 comprises 14 residues. Trimming pared 7 bases from V and 6 bases from J, leaving 15 bases between. The CDR3 DNA reads as TGTGCCAGCAACCCAACCCACGGGGCCGGGGAGCTGTTTTTT. Its protein is CASNPTHGAGELFF.

V and J are TRBV29-1 and TRBJ2-7; D is possibly TRBD1 or TRBD2 (5 bases each). The CDR3 consists of 13 residues. Germline V lookup: CDR1 SQVTM, CDR2 ANQGSEA. V was clipped by 5 bases and J by 3 bases, with 14 bases between them. In DNA form, the CDR3 reads TGCAGCGTTACCACCCGGGACCTCTACGAGCAGTACTTC. Protein: CSVTTRDLYEQYF.

The rearrangement uses TRBV3-1 (or the pseudogene TRBV3-2) and TRBJ2-1; the D is unclear. The CDR3 length is 13 residues. CDR1 is LGHDT and CDR2 is YNNKEL in the germline V gene (reference sequence). Deletions cut 0 bases from V and 8 bases from J, with 8 bases between. The CDR3 coding sequence is TGTGCCAGCAGCCAAGATCGGAACCATGAGCAGTTCTTC. Its translation is CASSQDRNHEQFF.

The CDR3, as DNA: TGTGCCAGCAGCTCGGGACTGGTGACCAACACAGATACGCAGTATTTT. Residues: CASSSGLVTNTDTQYF. The V call is TRBV7-2, the J call TRBJ2-3; perhaps TRBD2 as D (6 bases). The CDR3 spans 16 residues. V was clipped by 4 bases and J by 2 bases, with 16 bases between them. The germline gives CDR1 SGHTA, CDR2 FQGNSA.

The J gene is TRBJ2-7, the V gene TRBV28, with TRBD2 as a possible D gene (5 bases). CDR1 MDHEN and CDR2 SYDVKM come from the germline V gene. With 4 bases removed from V and 1 base from J, the gap between germline ends came to 14 bases. The CDR3 loop spans 15 amino acids. The CDR3 here is CASSSPMGGSYEQYF. Here the CDR3 DNA reads TGTGCCAGCAGTTCCCCCATGGGCGGGTCCTACGAGCAGTACTTC.

V and J are TRBV29-1 and TRBJ2-7; tentatively, D is TRBD1 or TRBD2 (6 bases each). The V gene lost 1 base and the J gene lost 5 bases, with 15 bases spanning the gap. Germline values: CDR1 SQVTM, CDR2 ANQGSEA. The CDR3 loop spans 14 amino acids. The chain's CDR3 is CSVEGFSRDNEQYF. The CDR3 DNA follows: TGCAGCGTTGAAGGTTTCTCGCGGGACAACGAGCAGTACTTC.